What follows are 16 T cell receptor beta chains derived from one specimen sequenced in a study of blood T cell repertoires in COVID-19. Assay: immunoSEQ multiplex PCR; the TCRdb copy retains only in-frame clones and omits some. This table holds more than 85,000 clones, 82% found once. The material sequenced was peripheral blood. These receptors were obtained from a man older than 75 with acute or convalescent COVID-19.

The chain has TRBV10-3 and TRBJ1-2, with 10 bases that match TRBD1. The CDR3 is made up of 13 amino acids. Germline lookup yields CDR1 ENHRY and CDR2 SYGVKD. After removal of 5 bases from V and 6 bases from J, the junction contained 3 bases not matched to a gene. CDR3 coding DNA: TGTGCCATCAGTATAGGGACAGGGGATGGCTACACCTTC. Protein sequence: CAISIGTGDGYTF.

The CDR3 is CASSIGGGTDTQYF. CDR3 bases: TGTGCCAGTAGTATAGGGGGGGGCACAGATACGCAGTATTTT. This chain uses TRBV19 with TRBJ2-3; maybe TRBD2 (6 bases). Germline loops: CDR1 LNHDA, CDR2 SQIVND (reference sequence). Trimming pared 1 base from V and 1 base from J, leaving 6 bases between. This CDR3 is 14 amino acids long.

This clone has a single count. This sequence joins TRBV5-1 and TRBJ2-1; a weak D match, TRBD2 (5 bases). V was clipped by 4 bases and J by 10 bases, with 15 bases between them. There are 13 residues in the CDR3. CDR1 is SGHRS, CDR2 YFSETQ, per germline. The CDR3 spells CASSPQLDSEQFF. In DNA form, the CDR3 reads TGCGCCAGCAGCCCCCAACTAGATTCGGAGCAGTTCTTC.

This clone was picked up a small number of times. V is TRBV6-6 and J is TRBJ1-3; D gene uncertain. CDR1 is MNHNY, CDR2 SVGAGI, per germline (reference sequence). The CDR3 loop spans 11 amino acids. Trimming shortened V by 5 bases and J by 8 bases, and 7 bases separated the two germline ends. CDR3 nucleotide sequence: TGTGCCAGCAGTCTTGAGGACACCATATATTTT. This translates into CASSLEDTIYF.

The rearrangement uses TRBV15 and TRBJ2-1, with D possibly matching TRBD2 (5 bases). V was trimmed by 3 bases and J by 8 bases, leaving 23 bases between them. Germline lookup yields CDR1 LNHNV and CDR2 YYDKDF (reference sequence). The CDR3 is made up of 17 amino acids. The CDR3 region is CATSSSEGLGIYHEQFF. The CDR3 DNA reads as TGTGCCACCAGCAGTTCTGAGGGCCTTGGTATATATCATGAGCAGTTCTTC.

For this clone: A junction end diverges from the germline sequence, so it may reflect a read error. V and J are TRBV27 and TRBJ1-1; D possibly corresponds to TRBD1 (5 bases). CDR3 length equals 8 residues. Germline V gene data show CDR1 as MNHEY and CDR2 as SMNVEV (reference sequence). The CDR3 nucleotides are TGTGCCAGCAGTGGAGGGGACTTT. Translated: CASSGGDF.

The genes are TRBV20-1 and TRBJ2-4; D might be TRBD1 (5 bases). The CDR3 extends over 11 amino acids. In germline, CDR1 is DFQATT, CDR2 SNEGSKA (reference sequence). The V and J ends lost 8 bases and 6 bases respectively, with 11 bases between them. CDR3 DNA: TGCAGTACCGACAGTAGAAACATTCAGTACTTC. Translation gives CSTDSRNIQYF.

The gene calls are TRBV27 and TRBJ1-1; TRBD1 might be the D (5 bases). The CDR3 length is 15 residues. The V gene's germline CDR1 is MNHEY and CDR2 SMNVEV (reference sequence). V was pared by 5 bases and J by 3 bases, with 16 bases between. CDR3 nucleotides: TGTGCCAGCAGTGGCCCCAGGGTGAAGGACACTGAAGCTTTCTTT. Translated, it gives CASSGPRVKDTEAFF.

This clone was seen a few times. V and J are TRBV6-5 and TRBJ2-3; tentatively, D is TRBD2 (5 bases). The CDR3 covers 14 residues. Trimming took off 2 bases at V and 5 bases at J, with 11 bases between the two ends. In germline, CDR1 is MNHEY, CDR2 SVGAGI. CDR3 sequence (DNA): TGTGCCAGCAGTTACGGAGGCTATTTAGATACGCAGTATTTT. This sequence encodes CASSYGGYLDTQYF.

The CDR3 bases are TGTGCCAGCAGCCAATGGAGAAGCCAAGAGACCCAGTACTTC. This encodes CASSQWRSQETQYF. This sequence joins TRBV3-1 (or the pseudogene TRBV3-2) and TRBJ2-5; D uncertain. Trimming removed 2 bases at V and 1 base at J, with 8 bases between. The CDR3 spans 14 residues. Per germline, CDR1 LGHDT and CDR2 YNNKEL (reference sequence).

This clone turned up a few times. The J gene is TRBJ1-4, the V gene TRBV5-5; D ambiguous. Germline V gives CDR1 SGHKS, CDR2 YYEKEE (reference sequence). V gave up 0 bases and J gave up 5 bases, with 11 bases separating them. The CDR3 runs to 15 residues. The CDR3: CASSLDNSGNEKLFF. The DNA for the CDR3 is TGTGCCAGCAGCTTGGACAACAGCGGAAATGAAAAACTGTTTTTT.

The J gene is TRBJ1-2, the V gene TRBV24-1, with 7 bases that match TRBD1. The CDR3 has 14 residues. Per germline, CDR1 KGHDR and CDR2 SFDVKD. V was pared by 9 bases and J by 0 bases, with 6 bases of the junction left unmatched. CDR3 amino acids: CATEGTATNYGYTF. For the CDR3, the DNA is TGTGCCACCGAGGGGACAGCCACTAACTATGGCTACACCTTC.

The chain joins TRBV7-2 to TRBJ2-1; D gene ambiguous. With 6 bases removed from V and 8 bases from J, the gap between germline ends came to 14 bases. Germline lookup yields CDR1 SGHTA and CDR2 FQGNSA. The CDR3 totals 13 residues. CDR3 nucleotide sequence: TGTGCCAGCAGTTCCCCGATTTCAGATGAGCAGTTCTTC. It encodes CASSSPISDEQFF.

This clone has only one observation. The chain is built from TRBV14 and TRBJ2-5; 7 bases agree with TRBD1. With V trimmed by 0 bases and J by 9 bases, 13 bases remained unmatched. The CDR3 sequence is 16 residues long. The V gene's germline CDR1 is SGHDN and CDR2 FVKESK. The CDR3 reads CASSQERGLVRMSQYF. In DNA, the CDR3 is TGTGCCAGCAGCCAAGAGAGGGGGCTCGTCCGGATGTCCCAGTACTTC.

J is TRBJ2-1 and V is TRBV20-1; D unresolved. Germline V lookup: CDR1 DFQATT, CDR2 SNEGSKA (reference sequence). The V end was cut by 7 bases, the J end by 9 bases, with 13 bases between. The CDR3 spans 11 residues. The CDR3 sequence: CSVASFAEQFF. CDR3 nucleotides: TGCAGTGTAGCAAGTTTCGCTGAGCAGTTCTTC.

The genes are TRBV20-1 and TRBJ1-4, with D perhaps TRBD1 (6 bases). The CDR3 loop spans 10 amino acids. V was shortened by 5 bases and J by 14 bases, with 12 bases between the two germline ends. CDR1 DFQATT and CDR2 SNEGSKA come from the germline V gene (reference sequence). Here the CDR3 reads CSALLGQLFF. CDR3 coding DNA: TGCAGTGCTCTCCTCGGACAGCTGTTTTTT.